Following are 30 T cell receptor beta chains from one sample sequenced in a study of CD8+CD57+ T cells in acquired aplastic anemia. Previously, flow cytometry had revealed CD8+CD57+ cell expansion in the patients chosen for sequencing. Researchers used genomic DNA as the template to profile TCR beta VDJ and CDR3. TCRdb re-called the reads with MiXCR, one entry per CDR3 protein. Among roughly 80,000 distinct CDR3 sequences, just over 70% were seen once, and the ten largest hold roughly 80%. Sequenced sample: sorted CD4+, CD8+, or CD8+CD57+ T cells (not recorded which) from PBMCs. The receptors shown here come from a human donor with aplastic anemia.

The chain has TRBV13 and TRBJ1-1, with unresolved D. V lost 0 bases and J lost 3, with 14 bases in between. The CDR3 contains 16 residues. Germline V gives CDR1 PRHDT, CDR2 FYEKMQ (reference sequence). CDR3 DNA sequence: TGTGCCAGCAGCTTAGGATTAGTTGGGAGGTACACTGAAGCTTTCTTT. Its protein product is CASSLGLVGRYTEAFF.

CDR3: CASSIAPSGGIHAQYF. The CDR3 DNA reads as TGTGCCAGTAGTATCGCCCCTAGCGGGGGGATCCACGCGCAGTATTTT. The V gene is TRBV19, the J gene TRBJ2-3; TRBD2 aligns across 11 bases. The J segment lost 10 bases and the V segment lost 3 bases, leaving 12 bases of the junction unmatched. The CDR3 spans 16 residues. The germline V gene encodes CDR1 LNHDA and CDR2 SQIVND (reference sequence).

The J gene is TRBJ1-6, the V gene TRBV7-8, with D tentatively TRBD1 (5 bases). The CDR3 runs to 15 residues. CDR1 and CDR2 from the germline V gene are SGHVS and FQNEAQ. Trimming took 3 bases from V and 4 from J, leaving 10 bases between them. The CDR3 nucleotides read TGTGCCAGCAGCTTCGAGACAGCTTATAATTCACCCCTCCACTTT. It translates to CASSFETAYNSPLHF.

Here the CDR3 reads CATSDSPGQGADGYTF. Here the CDR3 DNA reads TGTGCCACCAGTGATTCCCCGGGACAGGGGGCCGATGGCTACACCTTC. V usage is TRBV24-1 and J usage is TRBJ1-2; 12 bases fit TRBD1. Germline trimming cut 2 bases from V and 6 bases from J; bases unmatched to any gene: 6. Per the germline V gene, CDR1 is KGHDR and CDR2 is SFDVKD. This CDR3 region has 16 residues.

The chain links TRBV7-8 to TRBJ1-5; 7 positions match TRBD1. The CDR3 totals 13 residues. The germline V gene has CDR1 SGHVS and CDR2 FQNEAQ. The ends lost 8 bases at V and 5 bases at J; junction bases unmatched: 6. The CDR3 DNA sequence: TGTGCCAGCGGACAGGCGACACATCAGCCCCAGCATTTT. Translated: CASGQATHQPQHF.

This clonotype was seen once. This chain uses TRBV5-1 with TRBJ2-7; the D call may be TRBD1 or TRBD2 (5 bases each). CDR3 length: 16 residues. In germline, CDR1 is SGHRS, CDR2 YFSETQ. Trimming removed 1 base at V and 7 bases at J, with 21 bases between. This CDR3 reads CASSLQPGPTPQEQYF. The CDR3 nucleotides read TGCGCCAGCAGCTTGCAACCGGGACCGACACCACAAGAGCAGTACTTC.

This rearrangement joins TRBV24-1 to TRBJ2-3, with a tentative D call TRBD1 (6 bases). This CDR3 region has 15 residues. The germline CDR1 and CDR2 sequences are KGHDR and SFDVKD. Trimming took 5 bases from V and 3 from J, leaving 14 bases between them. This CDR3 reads CATSVPRGGTDTQYF. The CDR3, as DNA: TGTGCCACCAGTGTTCCCAGGGGTGGGACAGATACGCAGTATTTT.

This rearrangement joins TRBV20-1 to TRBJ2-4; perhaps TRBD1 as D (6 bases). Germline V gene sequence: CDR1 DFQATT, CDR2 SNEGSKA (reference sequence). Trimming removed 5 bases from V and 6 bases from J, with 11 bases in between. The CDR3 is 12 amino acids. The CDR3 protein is CSAPGQSNIQYF. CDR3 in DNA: TGCAGTGCTCCCGGACAGTCAAACATTCAGTACTTC.

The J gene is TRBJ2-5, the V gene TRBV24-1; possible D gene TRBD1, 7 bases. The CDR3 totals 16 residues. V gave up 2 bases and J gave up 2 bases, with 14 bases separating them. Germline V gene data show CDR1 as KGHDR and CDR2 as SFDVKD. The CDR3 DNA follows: TGTGCCACCAGTGATTCCCTGACAGGGAGGCAAGAGACCCAGTACTTC. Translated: CATSDSLTGRQETQYF.

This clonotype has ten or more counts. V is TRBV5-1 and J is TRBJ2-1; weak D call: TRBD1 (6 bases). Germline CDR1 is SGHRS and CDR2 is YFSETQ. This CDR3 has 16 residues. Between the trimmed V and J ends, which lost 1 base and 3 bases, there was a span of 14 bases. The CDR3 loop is CASSLTGTLIYNEQFF. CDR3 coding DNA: TGCGCCAGCAGCTTGACGGGGACACTTATCTACAATGAGCAGTTCTTC.

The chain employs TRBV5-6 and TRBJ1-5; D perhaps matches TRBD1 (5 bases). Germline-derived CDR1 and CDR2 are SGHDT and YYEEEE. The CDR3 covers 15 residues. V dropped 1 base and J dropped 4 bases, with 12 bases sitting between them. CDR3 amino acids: CASSLRGAWNQPQHF. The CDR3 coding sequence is TGTGCCAGCAGCTTGAGAGGGGCCTGGAATCAGCCCCAGCATTTT.

The CDR3 region is CASSWREAYEQYF. The CDR3 nucleotides read TGTGCCAGCAGCTGGAGGGAGGCTTACGAGCAGTACTTC. The rearrangement joins TRBV7-8 to TRBJ2-7; the D gene is possibly TRBD2 (6 bases). Germline V gene lookup returns CDR1 SGHVS and CDR2 FQNEAQ. There are 13 residues in the CDR3. V was clipped by 4 bases and J by 4 bases, with 11 bases between them.

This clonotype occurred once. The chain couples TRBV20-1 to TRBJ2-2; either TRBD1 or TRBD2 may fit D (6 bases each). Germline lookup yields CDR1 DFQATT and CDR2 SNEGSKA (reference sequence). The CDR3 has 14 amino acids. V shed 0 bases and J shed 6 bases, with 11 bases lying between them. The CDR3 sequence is CSAREEGGAGELFF. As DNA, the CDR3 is TGCAGTGCTAGAGAAGAGGGGGGTGCCGGGGAGCTGTTTTTT.

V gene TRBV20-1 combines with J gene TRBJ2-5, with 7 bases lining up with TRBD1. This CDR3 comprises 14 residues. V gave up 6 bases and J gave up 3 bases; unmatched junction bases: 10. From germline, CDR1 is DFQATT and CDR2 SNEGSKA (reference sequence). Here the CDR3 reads CSARGQSWKETQYF. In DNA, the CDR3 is TGCAGTGCCAGGGGACAGTCATGGAAAGAGACCCAGTACTTC.

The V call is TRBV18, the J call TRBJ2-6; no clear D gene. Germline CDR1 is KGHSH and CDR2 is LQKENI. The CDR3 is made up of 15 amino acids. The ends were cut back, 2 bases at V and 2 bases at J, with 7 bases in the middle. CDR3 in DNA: TGTGCCAGCTCACCAGACACTACTGGGGCCAACGTCCTGACTTTC. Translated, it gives CASSPDTTGANVLTF.

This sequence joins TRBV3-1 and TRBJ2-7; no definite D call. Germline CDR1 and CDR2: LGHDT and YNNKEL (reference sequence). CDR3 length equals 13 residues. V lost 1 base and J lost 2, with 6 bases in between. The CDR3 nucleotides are TGTGCCAGCAGCCAAGCGTCTACCTACGAGCAGTACTTC. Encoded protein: CASSQASTYEQYF.

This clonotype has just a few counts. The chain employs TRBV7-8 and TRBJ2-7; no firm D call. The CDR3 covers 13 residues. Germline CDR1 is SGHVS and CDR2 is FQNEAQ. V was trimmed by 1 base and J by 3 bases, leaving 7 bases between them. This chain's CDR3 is CASSLVSSYEQYF. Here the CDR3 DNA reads TGTGCCAGCAGCTTAGTTTCCAGCTACGAGCAGTACTTC.

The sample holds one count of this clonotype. CDR3 nucleotide sequence: TGTGCCAGTAGTATCCAAGCGGGAGGGCCCAATGAGCAGTTCTTC. Residues: CASSIQAGGPNEQFF. The chain is built from TRBV19 and TRBJ2-1; 10 positions agree with TRBD2. The CDR3 sequence is 15 residues long. The germline V gene encodes CDR1 LNHDA and CDR2 SQIVND (reference sequence). The J segment lost 6 bases and the V segment lost 3 bases, leaving 5 bases of the junction unmatched.

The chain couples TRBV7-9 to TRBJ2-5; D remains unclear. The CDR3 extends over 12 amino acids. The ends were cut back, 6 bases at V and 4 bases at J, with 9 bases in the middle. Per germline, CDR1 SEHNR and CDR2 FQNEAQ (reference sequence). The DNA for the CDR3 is TGTGCCAGCAGTTATTCCGGAGAGACCCAGTACTTC. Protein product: CASSYSGETQYF.

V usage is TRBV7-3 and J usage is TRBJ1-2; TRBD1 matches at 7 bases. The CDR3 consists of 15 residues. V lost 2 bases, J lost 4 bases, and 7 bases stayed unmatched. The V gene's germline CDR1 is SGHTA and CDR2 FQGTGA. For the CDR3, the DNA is TGTGCCAGCAGCTTAGCAGGGACAGCCTCCTATGGCTACACCTTC. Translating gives CASSLAGTASYGYTF.

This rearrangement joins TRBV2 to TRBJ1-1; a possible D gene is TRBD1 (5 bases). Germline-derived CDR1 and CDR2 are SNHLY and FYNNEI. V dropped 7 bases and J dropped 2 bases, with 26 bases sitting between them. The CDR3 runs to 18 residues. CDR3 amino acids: CASTDAGVGEDTNTEAFF. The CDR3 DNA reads TGTGCCAGCACCGACGCCGGGGTAGGGGAAGACACCAACACTGAAGCTTTCTTT.

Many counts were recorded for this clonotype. CDR3 DNA sequence: TGTGCCAGCAGTTTTACCAGCACTGAAGCTTTCTTT. As protein: CASSFTSTEAFF. The chain uses TRBV28 and TRBJ1-1; no clear D. Trimming took 3 bases from V and 4 from J, leaving 6 bases between them. Germline V gene lookup returns CDR1 MDHEN and CDR2 SYDVKM. CDR3 size: 12 residues.

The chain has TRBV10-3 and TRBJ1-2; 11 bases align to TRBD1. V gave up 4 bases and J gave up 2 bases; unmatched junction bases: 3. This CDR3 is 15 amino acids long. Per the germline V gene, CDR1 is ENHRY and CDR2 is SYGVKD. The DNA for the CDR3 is TGTGCCATCAGTGGGGGGACAGGGGGGAACTATGGCTACACCTTC. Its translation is CAISGGTGGNYGYTF.

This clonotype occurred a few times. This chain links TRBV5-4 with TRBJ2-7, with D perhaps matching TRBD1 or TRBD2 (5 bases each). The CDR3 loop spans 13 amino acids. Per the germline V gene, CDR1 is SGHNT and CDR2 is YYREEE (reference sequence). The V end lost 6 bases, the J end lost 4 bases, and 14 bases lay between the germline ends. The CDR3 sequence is CASNQMGDYEQYF. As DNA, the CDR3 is TGTGCCAGCAACCAAATGGGGGATTACGAGCAGTACTTC.

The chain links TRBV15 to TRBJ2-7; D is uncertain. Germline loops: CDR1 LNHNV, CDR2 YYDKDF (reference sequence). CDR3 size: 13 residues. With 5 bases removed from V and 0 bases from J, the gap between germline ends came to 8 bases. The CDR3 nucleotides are TGTGCCACCAGCGCGCAGAGCTCCTACGAGCAGTACTTC. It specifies CATSAQSSYEQYF.

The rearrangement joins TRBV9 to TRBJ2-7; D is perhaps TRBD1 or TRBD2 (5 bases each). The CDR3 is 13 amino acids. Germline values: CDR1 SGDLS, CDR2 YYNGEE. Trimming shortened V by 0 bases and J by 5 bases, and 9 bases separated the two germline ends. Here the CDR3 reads CASSVGGSDEQYF. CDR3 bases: TGTGCCAGCAGCGTAGGGGGGTCTGACGAGCAGTACTTC.

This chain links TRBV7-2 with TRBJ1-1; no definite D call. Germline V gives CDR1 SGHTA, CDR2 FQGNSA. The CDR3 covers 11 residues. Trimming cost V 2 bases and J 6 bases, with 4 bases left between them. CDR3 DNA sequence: TGTGCCAGCAGCTTATACCCTGAAGCTTTCTTT. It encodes CASSLYPEAFF.

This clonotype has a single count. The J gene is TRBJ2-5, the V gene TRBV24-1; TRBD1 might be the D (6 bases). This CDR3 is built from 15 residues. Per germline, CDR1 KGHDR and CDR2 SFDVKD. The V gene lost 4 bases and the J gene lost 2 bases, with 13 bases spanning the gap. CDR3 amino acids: CATSEQARGQETQYF. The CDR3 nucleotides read TGTGCCACCAGTGAGCAGGCCAGGGGACAAGAGACCCAGTACTTC.

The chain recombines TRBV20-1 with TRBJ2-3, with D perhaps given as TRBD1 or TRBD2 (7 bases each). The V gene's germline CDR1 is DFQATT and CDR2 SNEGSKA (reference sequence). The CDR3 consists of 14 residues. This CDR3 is CSFFRGRGTDTQYF. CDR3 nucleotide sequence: TGCAGCTTTTTCAGGGGGAGGGGCACAGATACGCAGTATTTT.

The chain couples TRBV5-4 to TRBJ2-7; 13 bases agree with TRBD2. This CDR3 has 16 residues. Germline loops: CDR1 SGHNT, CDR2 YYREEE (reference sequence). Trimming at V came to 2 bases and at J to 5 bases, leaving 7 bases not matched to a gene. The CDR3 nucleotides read TGTGCCAGCAGCTTACGACTAGCGGGAGGACTTCACGAGCAGTACTTC. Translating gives CASSLRLAGGLHEQYF.